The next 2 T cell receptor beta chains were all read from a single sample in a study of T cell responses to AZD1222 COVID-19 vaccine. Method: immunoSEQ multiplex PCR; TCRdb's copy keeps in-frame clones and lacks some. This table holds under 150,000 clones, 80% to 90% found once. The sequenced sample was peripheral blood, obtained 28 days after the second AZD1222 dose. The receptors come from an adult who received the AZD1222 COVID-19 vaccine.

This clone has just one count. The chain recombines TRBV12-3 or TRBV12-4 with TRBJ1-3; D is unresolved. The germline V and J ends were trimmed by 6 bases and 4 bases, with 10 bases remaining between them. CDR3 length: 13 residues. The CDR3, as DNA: TGTGCCAGCAGCTCCATCGTGGGAAACACCATATATTTT. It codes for CASSSIVGNTIYF.

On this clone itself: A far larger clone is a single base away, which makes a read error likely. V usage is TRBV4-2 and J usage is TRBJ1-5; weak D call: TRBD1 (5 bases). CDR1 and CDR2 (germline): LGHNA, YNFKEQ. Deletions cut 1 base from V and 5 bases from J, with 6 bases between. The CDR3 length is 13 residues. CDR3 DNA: TGTGCCAGCAGCCAAGGGGGGGATCAGCCCCAGCATTTT. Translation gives CASSQGGDQPQHF.